The present T cell receptor (beta chain) was sequenced within a study of blood T cell repertoires in COVID-19. Overall study context: Donors in the United States, Italy and Spain gave samples during acute or convalescent COVID-19. T cells, B-cell-depleted T cells, or PBMCs provided the cDNA or gDNA that served as material.

This clone was recorded only once. The CDR3 contains 16 residues. From germline, CDR1 is MNHEY and CDR2 SMNVEV (reference sequence). Unmatched junction bases numbered 10, after V lost 2 bases and J lost 9 bases. Original processing notes: Estimation of nucleated cell counts relied on the amplification of reference gene primers. Clones were read by immunoSEQ multiplex PCR, and TCRdb kept only the in-frame ones, dropping some. For V, J and clone size, that table is used; D and trimming come from the DNA. The table includes approximately 40,000 clones, about nine tenths detected once. Sequenced sample: peripheral blood. The receptor was isolated from a human donor in a cohort sampled during active COVID-19. This chain uses TRBV27 with TRBJ2-1, with 10 bases matching TRBD1. In DNA, the CDR3 is TGTGCCAGCAGTTTAGGTTTCGGGACAGGGGACCGTGAGCAGTTCTTC. Its protein is CASSLGFGTGDREQFF.